The 27 T cell receptor beta chains below were found in one sample sequenced in a study of T cells in Graves' hyperthyroidism and ophthalmopathy. The source material, RNA transcripts, was used to amplify TCR beta CDR3 regions. RT-PCR in the first round (using the HTBI primer set) targeted the TCR CDR3. TCRdb reanalysed the multiplex PCR reads using MiXCR and keeps one entry per CDR3 protein. In the table there are some 690,000 distinct CDR3 sequences, 17% of which are singletons. The sample was blood. Receptors were obtained from a man aged 45-65 years with Graves' hyperthyroidism.

This clonotype has ten or more counts. J is TRBJ2-1 and V is TRBV11-3; 9 nucleotides agree with TRBD1. This CDR3 is built from 15 residues. Unmatched junction bases numbered 5, after V lost 5 bases and J lost 3 bases. Germline CDR1 SGHNT, CDR2 YENEEA. CDR3 sequence reads: CASSGGQGRYNEQFF. The CDR3 DNA is TGTGCCAGCAGCGGGGGACAGGGCCGCTACAATGAGCAGTTCTTC.

This clonotype was seen once. Its ends do not fully match the called genes, so a read error is possible. The chain is built from TRBV5-1 and TRBJ1-5; D is possibly TRBD1 (6 bases). Germline CDR1 SGHRS, CDR2 YFSETQ. CDR3 length: 17 residues. CDR3 protein: CASSLADSEYSNQPQHF. CDR3 coding DNA: TGTGCCAGCAGCCTTGCGGACAGCGAGTATAGCAATCAGCCCCAGCATTTT.

At least ten counts were recorded for this clonotype. The J gene is TRBJ2-7, the V gene TRBV7-9, with D possibly TRBD2 on 5 matching bases. The CDR3 is made up of 16 amino acids. Trimming took off 5 bases at V and 3 bases at J, with 20 bases between the two ends. Germline CDR1 and CDR2: SEHNR and FQNEAQ (reference sequence). CDR3 DNA sequence: TGTGCCAGCAGCCGATCCTATGGGGAGTTTCTCTACGAGCAGTACTTC. The encoded protein is CASSRSYGEFLYEQYF. The full variable domain, rest sourced from reference TRBV7-9 and TRBJ2-7, is DTGVSQNPRHKITKRGQNVTFRCDPISEHNRLYWYRQTLGQGPEFLTYFQNEAQLEKSRLLSDRFSAERPKGSFSTLEIQRTEQGDSAMYLCASSRSYGEFLYEQYFGPGTRLTVT.

Only a few counts were recorded for this clonotype. The chain combines TRBV5-5 with TRBJ1-5; D not certain. This CDR3 contains 13 residues. Germline CDR1 reads SGHKS; CDR2 reads YYEKEE (reference sequence). Trimming left V 0 bases short and J 6 bases short, with 7 bases between. As DNA, the CDR3 is TGTGCCAGCAGCTTGGTTGTTTCTCAGCCCCAGCATTTT. It encodes CASSLVVSQPQHF.

The gene calls are TRBV7-6 and TRBJ2-7, with TRBD1 identical over 9 bases. J was trimmed by 4 bases and V by 0 bases; bases with no gene match: 7. The germline V gene encodes CDR1 SGHVS and CDR2 FNYEAQ. The CDR3 has 16 residues. The CDR3 nucleotides are TGTGCCAGCAGCTTAGCGCAGGACAGGGGTTTGTACGAGCAGTACTTC. Its translation: CASSLAQDRGLYEQYF.

The sample holds many counts of this clonotype. The gene calls are TRBV5-1 and TRBJ1-2, with 8 bases fitting TRBD1. Germline V CDR1 and CDR2: SGHRS, YFSETQ. The V and J ends lost 2 bases and 3 bases, in that order; junction bases with no gene match: 3. This CDR3 has 14 residues. The CDR3 DNA is TGCGCCAGCAGCTTAGGACAGGGATACTATGGCTACACCTTC. Its translation is CASSLGQGYYGYTF.

This clonotype was detected many times. The gene calls are TRBV6-6 and TRBJ1-4; D call uncertain. The CDR3 sequence is 13 residues long. With 0 bases removed from V and 8 bases from J, the gap between germline ends came to 7 bases. Germline V gives CDR1 MNHNY, CDR2 SVGAGI (reference sequence). CDR3 nucleotides: TGTGCCAGCAGTTACTCGAAGGAGGAAAAACTGTTTTTT. It is translated as CASSYSKEEKLFF.

The rearrangement links TRBV14 to TRBJ2-5, with D uncertain. This CDR3 has 13 amino acids. The germline V gene encodes CDR1 SGHDN and CDR2 FVKESK. V gave up 3 bases and J gave up 4 bases, with 9 bases separating them. CDR3 nucleotide sequence: TGTGCCAGCAGCCAGTCTCCGGTAGAGACCCAGTACTTC. It encodes CASSQSPVETQYF. Together with reference TRBV14 and TRBJ2-5, the CDR3 gives the full variable domain: EAGVTQFPSHSVIEKGQTVTLRCDPISGHDNLYWYRRVMGKEIKFLLHFVKESKQDESGMPNNRFLAERTGGTYSTLKVQPAELEDSGVYFCASSQSPVETQYFGPGTRLLVL.

The CDR3 spells CSAIRRDRFPNEQFF. CDR3 DNA: TGCAGTGCTATCCGCCGGGACAGGTTCCCCAATGAGCAGTTCTTC. The chain links TRBV20-1 to TRBJ2-1; TRBD1 aligns across 8 bases. The CDR3 is 15 residues long. Unmatched junction bases numbered 11, after V lost 4 bases and J lost 6 bases. Germline values: CDR1 DFQATT, CDR2 SNEGSKA (reference sequence).

This clonotype was picked up a small number of times. This sequence joins TRBV19 and TRBJ1-4; D is unresolved. The CDR3 contains 14 residues. Per germline, CDR1 LNHDA and CDR2 SQIVND (reference sequence). V was clipped by 3 bases and J by 0 bases, with 5 bases between them. DNA for the CDR3: TGTGCCAGTAGTATCAGGTCAACTAATGAAAAACTGTTTTTT. Amino acid sequence: CASSIRSTNEKLFF.

J is TRBJ1-2 and V is TRBV6-2 or TRBV6-3; the D gene is possibly TRBD1 (5 bases). This CDR3 region has 13 residues. From germline, CDR1 is MNHEY and CDR2 SVGEGT. Trimming pared 2 bases from V and 4 bases from J, leaving 8 bases between. The CDR3 reads CASSYRDGYGYTF. CDR3 coding DNA: TGTGCCAGCAGTTACAGGGACGGCTATGGCTACACCTTC.

At least ten counts were recorded for this clonotype. The chain carries TRBV28 and TRBJ1-1, with a possible D match to TRBD1 (6 bases). Trimming took 3 bases from V and 5 from J, leaving 19 bases between them. CDR3 size: 16 residues. Per germline, CDR1 MDHEN and CDR2 SYDVKM. CDR3: CASSLVPGQTRTEAFF. The CDR3 nucleotides are TGTGCCAGCAGTTTGGTGCCGGGACAAACAAGAACTGAAGCTTTCTTT.

This clonotype was counted at least ten times. The chain links TRBV19 to TRBJ2-2; D remains unclear. V was cut by 5 bases and J by 2 bases, with 9 bases left in between. The CDR3 is 14 residues long. CDR1 is LNHDA and CDR2 is SQIVND in the germline V gene (reference sequence). CDR3 bases: TGTGCCAGTAGTGGAAAGGCCAACACCGGGGAGCTGTTTTTT. Protein product: CASSGKANTGELFF.

The rearrangement uses TRBV5-1 and TRBJ2-7, with a possible D match to TRBD2 (6 bases). The J call may be faulty, since TRBJ2-1 better matches the DNA end. This CDR3 has 13 residues. CDR1 is SGHRS, CDR2 YFSETQ, per germline. The CDR3 DNA sequence: TGCGCCAGCAGCTTGAGGACTAAGGACGAGCAGTTCTTC. Its protein product is CASSLRTKDEQFF.

This rearrangement joins TRBV13 to TRBJ1-1, with D perhaps TRBD1 (6 bases). This CDR3 has 17 amino acids. Germline CDR1 and CDR2: PRHDT and FYEKMQ (reference sequence). Deletions cut 5 bases from V and 0 bases from J, with 19 bases between. The CDR3 DNA is TGTGCCAGCAGCGATATAGACAGGCTGTCCTTGAACACTGAAGCTTTCTTT. It codes for CASSDIDRLSLNTEAFF.

For this clonotype: This may be a read error, as it is one base from a much larger clone. It is likely a read error, because the conserved phenylalanine at the end of the CDR3 is missing. V and J are TRBV27 and TRBJ2-2; possibly TRBD2 for D (6 bases). CDR3 length: 15 residues. Germline V CDR1 and CDR2: MNHEY, SMNVEV (reference sequence). The V end lost 7 bases, the J end lost 6 bases, and 18 bases lay between the germline ends. CDR3 in amino acids: CASTALLTGAGELFS. The CDR3 nucleotides are TGTGCCAGCACCGCTTTGCTGACGGGGGCCGGGGAGCTGTTTTCT.

This clonotype has ten or more counts. The chain uses TRBV28 and TRBJ2-7, with 9 bases lining up with TRBD1. The CDR3 totals 16 residues. The germline V gene encodes CDR1 MDHEN and CDR2 SYDVKM. V lost 8 bases and J lost 0; bases outside the gene matches: 11. The chain's CDR3 is CASFSPGTGSSYEQYF. CDR3 bases: TGTGCCAGCTTTTCGCCGGGGACAGGGAGCTCCTACGAGCAGTACTTC.

This clonotype showed up just a few times. The J gene is TRBJ2-7, the V gene TRBV29-1; D gene ambiguous. The CDR3 totals 14 residues. Germline V lookup: CDR1 SQVTM, CDR2 ANQGSEA. V lost 4 bases and J lost 2, with 15 bases in between. CDR3 in amino acids: CSVVFPLSPYEQYF. DNA for the CDR3: TGCAGCGTTGTATTTCCCTTGTCGCCCTACGAGCAGTACTTC.

This clonotype was observed at least ten times. J is TRBJ1-3 and V is TRBV12-3 or TRBV12-4, with a weak D call TRBD1 (5 bases). Trimming left V 6 bases short and J 3 bases short, with 15 bases between. The CDR3 length is 15 residues. CDR3 protein: CASSPRQGSGNTIYF. CDR3 DNA sequence: TGTGCCAGCAGCCCGCGCCAGGGCAGTGGAAACACCATATATTTT.

This clonotype was picked up many times. The chain recombines TRBV6-2 or TRBV6-3 with TRBJ2-6; D may be TRBD1 or TRBD2 (5 bases each). This CDR3 has 16 residues. CDR1 and CDR2 (germline): MNHEY, SVGEGT. Trimming stripped 8 bases from V and 4 bases from J, with 18 bases between. The CDR3 spells CASFPYWGSGANVLTF. The CDR3 bases are TGTGCCAGCTTCCCCTATTGGGGGTCAGGGGCCAACGTCCTGACTTTC.

Comment on this clonotype: Compared with germline, one end of the junction differs, possibly owing to a read error. The rearrangement links TRBV6-5 to TRBJ2-7, with a possible D match to TRBD1 (6 bases). CDR3 length equals 16 residues. Germline CDR1 and CDR2: MNHEY and SVGAGI. CDR3 sequence: CVSSYSRTALTYEQYF. For the CDR3, the DNA is TGTGTCAGCAGTTACTCGAGGACAGCGCTAACCTACGAGCAGTACTTC.

This clonotype was found many times. The gene calls are TRBV6-2 or TRBV6-3 and TRBJ2-1; 9 bases align to TRBD2. This CDR3 spans 17 amino acids. V was pared by 2 bases and J by 3 bases, with 8 bases of the junction left unmatched. Germline V gene sequence: CDR1 MNHEY, CDR2 SVGEGT. The CDR3 coding sequence is TGTGCCAGCAGTTACGTGTTAGCGGGAGTGCTCTACAATGAGCAGTTCTTC. Protein product: CASSYVLAGVLYNEQFF.

This chain links TRBV7-9 with TRBJ1-1; maybe TRBD1 (6 bases). The CDR3 totals 14 residues. Trimming removed 7 bases from V and 0 bases from J, with 12 bases in between. CDR1 and CDR2 (germline): SEHNR, FQNEAQ (reference sequence). As DNA, the CDR3 is TGTGCCAGCAACAACAGGGACTTGAACACTGAAGCTTTCTTT. Protein sequence: CASNNRDLNTEAFF.

This clonotype has more than one count but fewer than ten. The chain combines TRBV20-1 with TRBJ1-4, with 8 bases aligning to TRBD1. CDR3 length: 15 amino acids. The V and J ends lost 5 bases and 7 bases, in that order; junction bases with no gene match: 12. The germline V gene encodes CDR1 DFQATT and CDR2 SNEGSKA (reference sequence). The DNA of the CDR3 is TGCAGTGCTTCTGATCAGGGGGCGATAGGTGAAAAACTGTTTTTT. Residues: CSASDQGAIGEKLFF.

This clonotype was observed many times. The chain has TRBV12-3 or TRBV12-4 and TRBJ1-1; tentatively, D is TRBD1 (5 bases). This CDR3 spans 13 amino acids. The germline V and J ends were trimmed by 4 bases and 4 bases, with 10 bases remaining between them. The CDR3 region is CASSSRVSTEAFF. The DNA for the CDR3 is TGTGCCAGCAGTTCCAGGGTGAGCACTGAAGCTTTCTTT.

This clonotype was observed many times. The chain is built from TRBV7-6 and TRBJ2-7; 7 bases match TRBD2. The V gene's germline CDR1 is SGHVS and CDR2 FNYEAQ. With V trimmed by 4 bases and J by 3 bases, 15 bases remained unmatched. This CDR3 is 17 amino acids long. This CDR3 reads CASSSNGFAGDIYEQYF. DNA for the CDR3: TGTGCCAGCAGCTCCAACGGTTTCGCGGGAGATATCTACGAGCAGTACTTC.

This clonotype was found many times. The genes are TRBV27 and TRBJ1-2; TRBD1 is a possible D gene (6 bases). The germline V gene has CDR1 MNHEY and CDR2 SMNVEV (reference sequence). This CDR3 is 14 amino acids long. Trimming took 3 bases from V and 7 from J, leaving 15 bases between them. In DNA form, the CDR3 reads TGTGCCAGCAGTTTGGGCAGGGGAGCTGCTGGCTACACCTTC. It yields the protein CASSLGRGAAGYTF.